This note documents a single T cell receptor beta chain sequence. This sample is part of a study of blood T cell repertoires in COVID-19. This table comes from immunoSEQ multiplex PCR, and its TCRdb copy is limited to in-frame clones, with some not included. The sample has about 180,000 clones, approximately 87% seen once. The sample comprised peripheral blood. This TCR came from a man aged 35-49 years with active or convalescent COVID-19.

The chain's CDR3 is CASSQGLGRPRSQTYGYTF. In DNA, the CDR3 is TGTGCCAGCAGCCAAGGCCTCGGCAGGCCAAGATCCCAAACCTATGGCTACACCTTC. J is TRBJ1-2 and V is TRBV14; D gene unclear. CDR3 size: 19 residues. V lost 1 base to trimming and J lost 4 bases, with 25 bases between them. The germline V gene has CDR1 SGHDN and CDR2 FVKESK.